A single sample gave rise to the 26 T cell receptor beta chains below, sequenced in a study of blood T cell repertoires in COVID-19. Produced via immunoSEQ multiplex PCR; TCRdb's table is partial and in-frame only. The sample records over 85,000 clones, 75% to 95% being singletons. The sequencing input was peripheral blood. These receptors all come from a man aged 18 to 29 with acute or convalescent COVID-19.

V and J are TRBV11-2 and TRBJ2-7, with a possible D match to TRBD1 (5 bases). Trimming cost V 3 bases and J 1 base, with 13 bases left between them. Germline lookup yields CDR1 SGHAT and CDR2 FQNNGV. The CDR3 contains 15 residues. The CDR3 here is CASSFSAGISYEQYF. CDR3 nucleotides: TGTGCCAGCAGCTTCTCGGCAGGGATATCCTACGAGCAGTACTTC.

This clone was observed a single time. V gene TRBV27 combines with J gene TRBJ2-3, with TRBD2 identical over 9 bases. Germline V CDR1 and CDR2: MNHEY, SMNVEV (reference sequence). This CDR3 contains 16 residues. V lost 9 bases to trimming and J lost 3 bases; unmatched junction nucleotides: 13. The CDR3 sequence: CASDSGSLSGTDTQYF. Written as DNA, the CDR3 is TGTGCCAGTGATAGCGGGAGCCTTTCCGGGACAGATACGCAGTATTTT.

This chain joins TRBV6-5 and TRBJ2-3; 10 nucleotides align to TRBD1. Trimming removed 7 bases from V and 6 bases from J; junction bases left unmatched: 10. This CDR3 comprises 15 residues. The germline V gene has CDR1 MNHEY and CDR2 SVGAGI. CDR3 sequence (DNA): TGTGCCAGCAACGACCTGGGGACAGGGGCCGATACGCAGTATTTT. Encoded protein: CASNDLGTGADTQYF.

The chain couples TRBV5-1 to TRBJ2-1; 9 bases fit TRBD1. From germline, CDR1 is SGHRS and CDR2 YFSETQ. The CDR3 is 17 amino acids. With 2 bases clipped from V and 2 bases from J, the junction kept 8 bases outside the gene matches. CDR3: CASSFSTGTGPYNEQFF. The CDR3 bases are TGCGCCAGCAGCTTCTCAACCGGGACAGGGCCCTACAATGAGCAGTTCTTC.

This clone was observed a few times. V and J are TRBV5-1 and TRBJ1-1; D is unclear. The V gene lost 1 base and the J gene lost 6 bases, with 7 bases spanning the gap. The germline V gene has CDR1 SGHRS and CDR2 YFSETQ. CDR3 length equals 12 residues. CDR3 sequence reads: CASSLSRSEAFF. DNA for the CDR3: TGCGCCAGCAGCTTGAGCAGGTCTGAAGCTTTCTTT.

This chain connects TRBV6-5 to TRBJ2-7; TRBD2 aligns across 11 bases. This CDR3 comprises 15 residues. With 6 bases clipped from V and 2 bases from J, the junction kept 6 bases outside the gene matches. Looked up from germline, CDR1 is MNHEY and CDR2 is SVGAGI. CDR3 region: CASRPTSGGAYEQYF. CDR3 bases: TGTGCCAGCAGACCTACTAGCGGGGGTGCCTACGAGCAGTACTTC.

This clone was observed many times. The chain employs TRBV5-1 and TRBJ2-1; D is possibly TRBD1 (5 bases). The CDR3 runs to 14 residues. Trimming took 0 bases from V and 6 from J, leaving 10 bases between them. CDR1 is SGHRS, CDR2 YFSETQ, per germline. CDR3 region: CASSLDYQGNEQFF. The DNA for the CDR3 is TGCGCCAGCAGCTTGGACTATCAGGGCAATGAGCAGTTCTTC.

The chain links TRBV7-6 to TRBJ1-3; D is unresolved. Germline V gene data show CDR1 as SGHVS and CDR2 as FNYEAQ. This CDR3 has 16 amino acids. Trimming cost V 5 bases and J 2 bases, with 16 bases left between them. In DNA, the CDR3 is TGTGCCAGCAGCGGAGGACTGGCCACGGCTGGAAACACCATATATTTT. As protein: CASSGGLATAGNTIYF.

The V gene is TRBV29-1, the J gene TRBJ1-2; 7 bases are shared with TRBD1. Losses at the gene ends were 6 bases for V and 3 bases for J; bases not matched to a gene: 7. The CDR3 totals 13 residues. Per germline, CDR1 SQVTM and CDR2 ANQGSEA. The CDR3 is CSVVTGSHYGYTF. The CDR3 DNA sequence: TGCAGCGTGGTGACAGGGTCTCACTATGGCTACACCTTC.

The V and J genes are TRBV5-4 and TRBJ2-1, with 9 bases aligning to TRBD1. V was clipped by 4 bases and J by 3 bases; unmatched bases: 5. Germline-derived CDR1 and CDR2 are SGHNT and YYREEE (reference sequence). The CDR3 is 15 residues long. CDR3 sequence reads: CASSVGQGGYNEQFF. CDR3 coding DNA: TGTGCCAGCAGCGTGGGACAGGGAGGCTACAATGAGCAGTTCTTC.

This clone appeared once. The CDR3 loop reads CASSLGQGDYGYTF. CDR3 sequence (DNA): TGCGCCAGCAGCTTGGGACAGGGAGACTATGGCTACACCTTC. V and J are TRBV5-1 and TRBJ1-2, with 7 positions matching TRBD1. CDR3 size: 14 residues. CDR1 and CDR2 from the germline V gene are SGHRS and YFSETQ. The ends lost 0 bases at V and 3 bases at J; junction bases unmatched: 2.

This chain joins TRBV19 and TRBJ1-1; D gene unclear. Deletions cut 7 bases from V and 4 bases from J, with 19 bases between. The CDR3 totals 15 residues. The germline gives CDR1 LNHDA, CDR2 SQIVND (reference sequence). The CDR3 reads CASTPTTGVATEAFF. In nucleotides, the CDR3 is TGTGCCAGTACTCCTACCACGGGTGTGGCCACTGAAGCTTTCTTT.

Concerning this clone: The junction differs from germline at one of its ends, possibly a read error. The V call is TRBV5-6, the J call TRBJ2-7; D ambiguous. The CDR3 runs 15 residues. CDR1 SGHDT and CDR2 YYEEEE come from the germline V gene. The CDR3 sequence: CTSSSIYRMAYEQYF. CDR3 nucleotides: TGTACCAGCAGCTCTATCTACAGAATGGCCTACGAGCAGTACTTC. Using reference TRBV5-6 and TRBJ2-7 for the parts outside the CDR3, the full variable domain is DAGVTQSPTHLIKTRGQQVTLRCSPKSGHDTVSWYQQALGQGPQFIFQYYEEEERQRGNFPDRFSGHQFPNYSSELNVNALLLGDSALYLCTSSSIYRMAYEQYFGPGTRLTVT.

The chain joins TRBV6-2 or TRBV6-3 to TRBJ2-7; 8 nucleotides agree with TRBD1. The CDR3 consists of 15 residues. Germline lookup yields CDR1 MNHEY and CDR2 SVGEGT. V was pared by 2 bases and J by 2 bases, with 5 bases of the junction left unmatched. CDR3 DNA sequence: TGTGCCAGCAGTTACCTGGACAGGGTAGCCTACGAGCAGTACTTC. Translation gives CASSYLDRVAYEQYF.

The V call is TRBV18, the J call TRBJ1-5; 7 nucleotides align to TRBD1. Germline loops: CDR1 KGHSH, CDR2 LQKENI. Losses at the gene ends were 3 bases for V and 11 bases for J; bases not matched to a gene: 7. The CDR3 contains 13 residues. DNA for the CDR3: TGTGCCAGCTCACCGCTCGGACAGGAGGCCCAGCATTTT. It codes for CASSPLGQEAQHF.

This clone turned up a few times. V usage is TRBV4-1 and J usage is TRBJ1-5; perhaps TRBD1 as D (5 bases). Germline CDR1 MGHRA, CDR2 YSYEKL. V dropped 1 base and J dropped 6 bases, with 13 bases sitting between them. The CDR3 consists of 15 residues. CDR3: CASSQGQGLSQPQHF. DNA for the CDR3: TGCGCCAGCAGCCAAGGGCAGGGTTTGAGTCAGCCCCAGCATTTT.

This clone is a singleton in its sample. The V gene is TRBV30, the J gene TRBJ1-2, with TRBD1 identical over 9 bases. J lost 3 bases, V lost 0 bases, and 5 bases had no gene match. From germline, CDR1 is GTSNPN and CDR2 SVGIG (reference sequence). The length of the CDR3 is 15 residues. Written as DNA, the CDR3 is TGTGCCTGGAGTGTAGGGACAGGGTTTGACTATGGCTACACCTTC. It yields the protein CAWSVGTGFDYGYTF. Full variable domain (remainder filled in from reference TRBV30 and TRBJ1-2): SQTIHQWPATLVQPVGSPLSLECTVEGTSNPNLYWYRQAAGRGLQLLFYSVGIGQISSEVPQNLSASRPQDRQFILSSKKLLLSDSGFYLCAWSVGTGFDYGYTFGSGTRLTVV.

The V gene is TRBV11-2, the J gene TRBJ1-2; D might be TRBD1 (6 bases). Trimming took 6 bases from V and 10 from J, leaving 24 bases between them. The germline gives CDR1 SGHAT, CDR2 FQNNGV. This CDR3 contains 15 residues. CDR3 sequence: CASSGLTGDLVIYTF. The DNA for the CDR3 is TGTGCCAGCAGTGGCTTGACAGGAGACTTAGTTATCTACACCTTC.

This chain uses TRBV9 with TRBJ1-1, with 10 bases matching TRBD1. This CDR3 contains 17 residues. V was pared by 4 bases and J by 1 base, with 10 bases of the junction left unmatched. Germline CDR1 and CDR2: SGDLS and YYNGEE. The CDR3 protein is CASSPRGQGITNTEAFF. Written as DNA, the CDR3 is TGTGCCAGCAGCCCCCGGGGACAGGGGATAACGAACACTGAAGCTTTCTTT.

This chain joins TRBV7-2 and TRBJ2-7; TRBD1 matches at 8 bases. This CDR3 has 14 residues. The junction had 5 bases not matched to a gene; V was cut back by 3 bases and J by 4 bases. The germline V gene has CDR1 SGHTA and CDR2 FQGNSA. The CDR3 DNA is TGTGCCAGCAGCTTGGGGACAGGACCTTACGAGCAGTACTTC. Its translation is CASSLGTGPYEQYF.

The J gene is TRBJ1-5, the V gene TRBV11-2; D is unresolved. Trimming took 5 bases from V and 5 from J, leaving 16 bases between them. There are 15 residues in the CDR3. Germline lookup yields CDR1 SGHAT and CDR2 FQNNGV. CDR3 DNA: TGTGCCAGCAGCCCCCGCGCGGGGAACGATCAGCCCCAGCATTTT. Protein product: CASSPRAGNDQPQHF.

In this sample, this clone turned up once. Written as DNA, the CDR3 is TGTGCCAGCAGCCCGGGGTTTAGCGCTTTCTTT. This translates into CASSPGFSAFF. The genes are TRBV6-5 and TRBJ1-1; D unclear. This CDR3 contains 11 residues. V was pared by 6 bases and J by 11 bases, with 13 bases between. Germline lookup yields CDR1 MNHEY and CDR2 SVGAGI.

The chain is built from TRBV19 and TRBJ1-1, with 8 bases aligning to TRBD1. Looked up from germline, CDR1 is LNHDA and CDR2 is SQIVND (reference sequence). The ends lost 7 bases at V and 6 bases at J; junction bases unmatched: 7. The CDR3 covers 13 residues. CDR3 nucleotide sequence: TGTGCCAGTACCCCGACAGGGGTGGCTGAAGCTTTCTTT. Amino acids: CASTPTGVAEAFF.

V gene TRBV19 combines with J gene TRBJ1-6; D not certain. Trimming left V 3 bases short and J 0 bases short, with 15 bases between. This CDR3 is built from 18 residues. Germline lookup yields CDR1 LNHDA and CDR2 SQIVND (reference sequence). This CDR3 is CASSILWTGSSYNSPLHF. The CDR3 region has the DNA TGTGCCAGTAGTATCCTCTGGACGGGAAGCTCCTATAATTCACCCCTCCACTTT.

Here the CDR3 reads CASSLGVDSLNTEAFF. The CDR3 DNA follows: TGTGCCAGCAGCTTAGGGGTGGACTCTCTTAACACTGAAGCTTTCTTT. This chain links TRBV11-3 with TRBJ1-1; D gene uncertain. Germline V gene data show CDR1 as SGHNT and CDR2 as YENEEA. The CDR3 has 16 amino acids. The V and J ends lost 1 base and 2 bases respectively, with 14 bases between them.

In its sample, this clone was seen once. This rearrangement joins TRBV3-1 (or the pseudogene TRBV3-2) to TRBJ2-3, with D maybe TRBD1 (5 bases). Trimming stripped 4 bases from V and 3 bases from J, with 8 bases between. Germline CDR1 reads LGHDT; CDR2 reads YNNKEL (reference sequence). This CDR3 comprises 13 residues. The CDR3 DNA follows: TGTGCCAGCAGCCGGCAGGGTACAGATACGCAGTATTTT. This translates into CASSRQGTDTQYF.